What follows are 7 T cell receptor beta chains derived from one specimen sequenced in a study of blood T cell repertoires in COVID-19. The method was immunoSEQ multiplex PCR; TCRdb's version includes in-frame clones alone and lacks a portion of them. This repertoire shows 95,000 to 150,000 clones, 84% found once; its top ten account for under 5%. The sequenced sample consisted of PBMCs or T cells enriched from blood (not recorded which). The receptors were sampled from a woman between 25 and 40 years old who had recovered from COVID-19.

The chain links TRBV6-5 to TRBJ1-6; TRBD1 is a possible D gene (6 bases). Germline V gene lookup returns CDR1 MNHEY and CDR2 SVGAGI. V was trimmed by 4 bases and J by 4 bases, leaving 11 bases between them. This CDR3 is 15 amino acids long. CDR3 sequence (DNA): TGTGCCAGCAGTTCCCGGACAGTGTATAATTCACCCCTCCACTTT. It specifies CASSSRTVYNSPLHF.

The chain is built from TRBV6-5 and TRBJ1-1, with 10 bases aligning to TRBD1. The CDR3 covers 14 residues. With V trimmed by 5 bases and J by 5 bases, 5 bases remained unmatched. CDR1 and CDR2 from the germline V gene are MNHEY and SVGAGI. The CDR3 protein is CASSTRTGGTEAFF. The CDR3 DNA reads TGTGCCAGCAGTACTAGGACAGGGGGTACTGAAGCTTTCTTT.

The DNA of the CDR3 is TGTGCCAGCAGTCCAGGGAACACCGGGGAGCTGTTTTTT. Protein: CASSPGNTGELFF. The chain carries TRBV2 and TRBJ2-2; D gene uncertain. This CDR3 comprises 13 residues. The V end lost 5 bases, the J end lost 1 base, and 5 bases lay between the germline ends. In germline, CDR1 is SNHLY, CDR2 FYNNEI.

The rearrangement joins TRBV7-2 to TRBJ2-7; 9 nucleotides align to TRBD2. The CDR3 is 16 residues long. The germline V gene has CDR1 SGHTA and CDR2 FQGNSA. V lost 4 bases, J lost 7 bases, and 14 bases stayed unmatched. CDR3 DNA: TGTGCCAGCAGCTCCCCAGCGGGAGGCCGGTCTGAGGAGCAGTACTTC. It codes for CASSSPAGGRSEEQYF.

V is TRBV25-1 and J is TRBJ2-3; a possible D gene is TRBD2 (6 bases). The CDR3 is 13 residues long. V lost 7 bases and J lost 5, with 13 bases in between. Germline loops: CDR1 MGHDK, CDR2 SYGVNS. In DNA form, the CDR3 reads TGTGCCAGCACCTCGACAGCGGGAGATACGCAGTATTTT. It encodes CASTSTAGDTQYF.

CDR3 DNA: TGTGCCAGCAACTCCCGGGACACTCTAGGACCCCTCCACTTT. Translating gives CASNSRDTLGPLHF. The gene calls are TRBV28 and TRBJ1-6; D is possibly TRBD1 (6 bases). This CDR3 is built from 14 residues. Between the trimmed V and J ends, which lost 7 bases and 12 bases, there was a span of 19 bases. Germline V gives CDR1 MDHEN, CDR2 SYDVKM.

This chain links TRBV5-8 with TRBJ1-4; no clear D gene. V was cut by 0 bases and J by 10 bases, with 10 bases left in between. The CDR3 is 13 amino acids. Per germline, CDR1 SGHTS and CDR2 YDEGEE. Here the CDR3 reads CASSLVSTGKLFF. CDR3 bases: TGTGCCAGCAGCTTGGTCTCGACGGGAAAACTGTTTTTT.